A selection of T cell receptor beta chains follows, all from one sample in a study of T cell repertoires in cytomegalovirus infection. Antigens for these TCRs are unknown. From the reads, TCRdb called clonotypes with MiXCR, one entry per CDR3 protein. Among around 43,000 distinct CDR3 sequences, roughly 22% were seen once, and the ten largest hold about 18%. The source material was PBMCs, sequenced either directly or after in vitro stimulation (not recorded which). These receptors originate from a human donor in good health (CMV status not recorded). Some clones in this sample may be carry-over from other donors' samples. Each CDR3 is given with its conserved first and last residue. A D gene is named only where the DNA matches it firmly. The listing skips clone size in some rows; elsewhere it reads once, few, many or a size class.

clone_size	j_call	d_call	v_call	cdr3_length	cdr3_nt	cdr3_aa
many	TRBJ1-5	TRBD1	TRBV7-2	14	TGTGCCAGCAGCCCAGACAGGGGTAATCAGCCCCAGCATTTT	CASSPDRGNQPQHF
many	TRBJ2-6	NA	TRBV7-2	15	TGTGCCAGCAGCGAGACAGGCTCTGGGGCCAACGTCCTGACTTTC	CASSETGSGANVLTF
few	TRBJ2-3	TRBD2	TRBV20-1	15	TGCAGTGCCGCCGCTACTAGCGGCCGCACAGATACGCAGTATTTT	CSAAATSGRTDTQYF
many	TRBJ1-2	NA	TRBV7-2	14	TGTGCCAGCAGCTTAGCGGCAGGGAACTATGGCTACACCTTC	CASSLAAGNYGYTF
few	TRBJ2-5	NA	TRBV19	12	TGTGCCAGTAGTCCCGTGGGAGAGACCCAGTACTTC	CASSPVGETQYF
many	TRBJ2-5	NA	TRBV12-3/TRBV12-4	13	TGTGCCAGCAGTTTTCCCGGGGGAGAGACCCAGTACTTC	CASSFPGGETQYF
NA	TRBJ2-5	NA	TRBV7-2	16	TGTGCCAGCAGCGGGGTGGCGGGATCTGACTGGGAGACCCAGTACTTC	CASSGVAGSDWETQYF
NA	TRBJ1-1	NA	TRBV23-1	15	TGCGCCAGCAGTCAATCCCAGGGGTCGTACACTGAAGCTTTCTTT	CASSQSQGSYTEAFF
few	TRBJ2-7	NA	TRBV11-2	14	TGTGCCAGCAGCTTACCAGGGTCCTCCTACGAGCAGTACTTC	CASSLPGSSYEQYF
NA	TRBJ1-3	NA	TRBV7-9	19	TGTGCCAGCGCATTTGACAGGTGGACCCGACGTTCTTCTGGAAACACCATATATTTT	CASAFDRWTRRSSGNTIYF
few	TRBJ2-1	TRBD1	TRBV7-2	14	TGTGCCAGCATACCGGGACAGACTTTCAATGAGCAGTTCTTC	CASIPGQTFNEQFF
NA	TRBJ1-6	NA	TRBV14	13	TGTGCCAGCAGCCAAGATCTGGGTTCACCCCTCCACTTT	CASSQDLGSPLHF
NA	TRBJ1-3	NA	TRBV7-9	13	TGTGCCAGCAGCCAATCGGGGGGAAACACCATATATTTT	CASSQSGGNTIYF
many	TRBJ2-1	NA	TRBV7-2	14	TGTGCCAGCAGCTCCACGCTCTCCTACAATGAGCAGTTCTTC	CASSSTLSYNEQFF
few	TRBJ2-3	NA	TRBV6-1	11	TGTGCCAGCCTCGACGCAGATACGCAGTATTTT	CASLDADTQYF
many	TRBJ1-2	NA	TRBV28	15	TGTGCCAGCAGTTCCACCGGGGGATTCTACTATGGCTACACCTTC	CASSSTGGFYYGYTF
many	TRBJ2-3	TRBD2	TRBV7-2	18	TGTGCCAGCAGCTTGGGGCTAGCGGGGGGGGCGAGCACAGATACGCAGTATTTT	CASSLGLAGGASTDTQYF
NA	TRBJ1-3	NA	TRBV7-2	14	TGTGCCAGCAGCGTGAGGGGGACCGGAAACACCATATATTTT	CASSVRGTGNTIYF
many	TRBJ2-1	NA	TRBV7-2	15	TGTGCCAGCAGCCCCCTGGATTCCGCCCGGGGGGAGCAGTTCTTC	CASSPLDSARGEQFF
few	TRBJ1-4	NA	TRBV6-5	14	TGTGCCAGCAGGAGGGATCAACTTAATGAAAAACTGTTTTTT	CASRRDQLNEKLFF
NA	TRBJ2-1	TRBD1	TRBV15	17	TGTGCCACCAGCAGAGATAAGGGTGGGACAGCCTACAATGAGCAGTTCTTC	CATSRDKGGTAYNEQFF
NA	TRBJ2-5	NA	TRBV4-3	17	TGCGCCAGCAGCCAAGATGGGGCGGCGGGAAGGTCTGAGACCCAGTACTTC	CASSQDGAAGRSETQYF
many	TRBJ1-1	NA	TRBV6-6	14	TGTGCCAGCAGCCCCAAATCAGGGCACACTGAAGCTTTCTTT	CASSPKSGHTEAFF
few	TRBJ2-7	NA	TRBV20-1	13	TGCAGTGCTAGACAGTCGACTACCTACGAGCAGTACTTC	CSARQSTTYEQYF
NA	TRBJ1-1	TRBD1	TRBV9	12	TGTGCCAGCAGCGGGACCGGGACAGCCGTTTTCTTT	CASSGTGTAVFF
NA	TRBJ2-2	TRBD2	TRBV6-5	20	TGTGCCAGCAGTTACTCGGGCTTCGGGAGGCCAGGTGTAAACACCGGGGAGCTGTTTTTT	CASSYSGFGRPGVNTGELFF
NA	TRBJ2-3	TRBD2	TRBV6-6	17	TGTGCCAGCAGTTACTCGGCGGTAGCGGGGGGCCCTGATACGCAGTATTTT	CASSYSAVAGGPDTQYF
many	TRBJ2-7	NA	TRBV11-1	16	TGTGCCAGCAGCTTAAGGTCTGGAGGTTTCTCCTACGAGCAGTACTTC	CASSLRSGGFSYEQYF
many	TRBJ1-5	NA	TRBV4-1	16	TGTGCCAGCAGTCAAACCCGGACCGCAACCAATCAGCCCCAGCATTTT	CASSQTRTATNQPQHF
few	TRBJ1-2	NA	TRBV10-3	11	TGTGCCATCAGTGAGTGGGGTGGCTACACCTTC	CAISEWGGYTF
NA	TRBJ2-5	TRBD1	TRBV6-1	15	TGTGCCAGCAGGGCCGCGACAGGGGGCCAAGAGACCCAGTACTTC	CASRAATGGQETQYF
few	TRBJ2-3	NA	TRBV5-4	14	TGTGCCAGCAGCCCCGGGGGCGACACAGATACGCAGTATTTT	CASSPGGDTDTQYF
NA	TRBJ1-2	NA	TRBV3-1	15	TGTGCCAGCAGCCAAGATTGGCAGGGGCTGGGTGGCTACACCTTC	CASSQDWQGLGGYTF
few	TRBJ1-5	TRBD1	TRBV30	13	TGTGCCTGGAGTGTGCGACAGGGGCTGCCCCAGCATTTT	CAWSVRQGLPQHF
NA	TRBJ2-2	NA	TRBV27	15	TGTGCCAGCAGCCCCCAGGGGTTGGACACCGGGGAGCTGTTTTTT	CASSPQGLDTGELFF
few	TRBJ1-1	TRBD1	TRBV7-2	14	TGTGCCAGCAGCACCGGACAGGGGGTTTCTGAAGCTTTCTTT	CASSTGQGVSEAFF
NA	TRBJ2-2	NA	TRBV24-1	16	TGTGCCACCAGTGATTCCGGGACACCGAACACCGGGGAGCTGTTTTTT	CATSDSGTPNTGELFF
many	TRBJ2-5	NA	TRBV28	13	TGTGCCAGCAGCAAACAGGGTCGGGAGACCCAGTACTTC	CASSKQGRETQYF
NA	TRBJ1-6	NA	TRBV6-1	17	TGTGCCAGCAGTGTCCGAGGGGGGATGTCCTATAATTCACCCCTCCACTTT	CASSVRGGMSYNSPLHF
NA	TRBJ1-5	NA	TRBV7-4	15	TGTGCCAGCAGCTTAGAAATTCGCTTCGAAAAGCCCCAGCATTTT	CASSLEIRFEKPQHF
NA	TRBJ1-3	NA	TRBV12-3/TRBV12-4	14	TGTGCCAGCGCCCCAGGGGTCTCTGGAAACACCATATATTTT	CASAPGVSGNTIYF
NA	TRBJ2-7	TRBD2	TRBV7-2	15	TGTGCCAGCAGCGGTCGATCTAGCGGCTTTTACGAGCAGTACTTC	CASSGRSSGFYEQYF
NA	TRBJ2-5	TRBD2	TRBV9	15	TGTGCCAGCAGCATGACTAGCGGGAGCGGGGAGACCCAGTACTTC	CASSMTSGSGETQYF
few	TRBJ2-1	TRBD1	TRBV27	15	TGTGCCAGCAGTCTCCGGGACAGTCCATACAATGAGCAGTTCTTC	CASSLRDSPYNEQFF
few	TRBJ2-2	TRBD2	TRBV19	14	TGTGCCAGTAGTATCCTAGCGGGAGCCGGGGAGCTGTTTTTT	CASSILAGAGELFF
many	TRBJ1-5	NA	TRBV24-1	13	TGTGCCACCAGTGACGCCGGGGTGCAGCCCCAGCATTTT	CATSDAGVQPQHF
large	TRBJ2-7	TRBD2	TRBV2	16	TGTGCCAGCTTCGGGGGGGGCGGCCCGCCTTACTACGAGCAGTACTTC	CASFGGGGPPYYEQYF
many	TRBJ1-5	NA	TRBV27	15	TGTGCCAGCAGGGATACCGGGTATAGCAATCAGCCCCAGCATTTT	CASRDTGYSNQPQHF
NA	TRBJ2-1	NA	TRBV4-1	15	TGCGCCAGCAGCCTCCGGGACTTAACCTACAATGAGCAGTTCTTC	CASSLRDLTYNEQFF
NA	TRBJ2-2	TRBD2	TRBV30	16	TGTGCCTGGGTCCAGCGGGGCGGGAGGAGCCCCGGGGAGCTGTTTTTT	CAWVQRGGRSPGELFF
few	TRBJ2-5	TRBD2	TRBV7-2	15	TGTGCCAGCAGCACGCGAGCGGGGGCCCGGGAGACCCAGTACTTC	CASSTRAGARETQYF
NA	TRBJ2-1	NA	TRBV27	18	TGTGCCAGCAGTCCTGGCCTGGGCCGGGGAAGCTCCTACAATGAGCAGTTCTTC	CASSPGLGRGSSYNEQFF
NA	TRBJ2-5	NA	TRBV6-1	14	TGTGCCAGCAGCCCATCCGGGGGGCGAGAGACCCAGTACTTC	CASSPSGGRETQYF